This T cell receptor beta chain was identified in a study of brain T cells in children with intractable seizures. Germline V gives CDR1 LNHDA, CDR2 SQIVND (reference sequence). V lost 5 bases to trimming and J lost 1 base, with 14 bases between them. The CDR3 extends over 15 amino acids. Study results and caveats: Only CDR3 sequence similarity suggested viral specificity, without known HCMV serostatus. Clones missing pre-surgery may reflect undersampling of that blood sample.

Surgery cases with the highest brain T cell transcript signatures were chosen for sequencing. With respect to this clone: Antigen specificity is unknown.

Measured with immunoSEQ multiplex PCR; TCRdb has only the in-frame clones, and not every one. This repertoire shows roughly 120,000 clones, roughly 94% found once; its top ten account for 3.5% to 4%. The clonotype was recovered from a boy under two years old with hemimegalencephaly and intractable seizures. Sequencing was performed on peripheral blood, taken at surgery. The V and J genes are TRBV19 and TRBJ1-1, with D maybe TRBD1 (6 bases). As DNA, the CDR3 is TGTGCCAGTAGTCCCGTGGGGGGCCCGAACACTGAAGCTTTCTTT. Protein product: CASSPVGGPNTEAFF.